These T cell receptor beta chains were read from a single sample in a study of T cells after yellow fever vaccination. TCRdb processed the 5' RACE reads anew with MiXCR; each CDR3 protein has one entry. This sample yields about 630,000 distinct CDR3 sequences, of which about 12% are seen a single time; about 15% belongs to the top ten. The source material was PBMCs, sampled on the day of the yellow fever booster vaccination. All receptors derive from a young man who received the YFV17D yellow fever vaccine. Both conserved end residues are part of each CDR3. D genes are given only for firm matches. Part of the rows lack a size; the others show once, few, many or a class for expanded clones.

clone_size j_call d_call v_call cdr3_nt cdr3_aa
NA TRBJ2-3 TRBD2 TRBV4-2 TGTGCCAGCAGCCAAGCTAGCGGGAGCAGCACAGATACGCAGTATTTT CASSQASGSSTDTQYF
NA TRBJ2-7 TRBD2 TRBV20-1 TGCAGTGCTCGAGGGTTTTCTGTAGCGGGAGCCTACGAGCAGTACTTC CSARGFSVAGAYEQYF
NA TRBJ2-3 TRBD1 TRBV20-1 TGCAGTGCTAGGATACAGGGGGCCTTAGATACGCAGTATTTT CSARIQGALDTQYF
NA TRBJ2-4 TRBD1 TRBV15 TGTGCCACCAGCAGGGAAACAGGGGGCAACGGCATTCAGTACTTC CATSRETGGNGIQYF
many TRBJ2-3 TRBD1 TRBV29-1 TGCAGCGAGGGACAGGGGCGAGATACGCAGTATTTT CSEGQGRDTQYF
few TRBJ2-7 TRBD1 TRBV10-3 TGTGCCATCAGAGCAGGGACAGCTATCTCCTACGAGCAGTACTTC CAIRAGTAISYEQYF
few TRBJ2-3 TRBD2 TRBV20-1 TGCAGTGTTCCGACTAGCGGAACAGATACGCAGTATTTT CSVPTSGTDTQYF
few TRBJ2-5 NA TRBV18 TGTGCCAGCTCGAAGGAACAAATCCAAGAGACCCAGTACTTC CASSKEQIQETQYF
few TRBJ2-5 NA TRBV27 TGTGCCAGCGGCCGGACAGACCAAGAGACCCAGTACTTC CASGRTDQETQYF
few TRBJ2-2 NA TRBV7-9 TGTGCCAGCAGCCAAGCCCAGAACACCGGGGAGCTGTTTTTT CASSQAQNTGELFF
NA TRBJ2-7 TRBD2 TRBV6-1 TGTGCCAGCAGTGAAACCCCGTTAGCGGGAGGGCGAGGGGAGCAGTACTTC CASSETPLAGGRGEQYF
few TRBJ2-1 NA TRBV18 TGTGCCAGCTCACCGGGCGCAGCCCCCTACAATGAGCAGTTCTTC CASSPGAAPYNEQFF
NA TRBJ2-3 TRBD2 TRBV5-1 TGCGCCAGCAGCCGGGGGGGACTAGCGGGTCCAGATACGCAGTATTTT CASSRGGLAGPDTQYF
few TRBJ1-1 NA TRBV3-1 TGTGCCAGCCAGAGTACTGGGCTCAACACTGAAGCTTTCTTT CASQSTGLNTEAFF
NA TRBJ2-1 TRBD1 TRBV5-6 TGTGCCAGCAGCCCCACCGGGACAGGGAGATACAATGAGCAGTTCTTC CASSPTGTGRYNEQFF
NA TRBJ2-7 NA TRBV4-2 TGTGCCAGCAGCCACGATACGGGGGGCTCTTTCTACGAGCAGTACTTC CASSHDTGGSFYEQYF
NA TRBJ2-3 NA TRBV5-1 TGCGCCAGCAGCGGCGGGGACCCCACAGATACGCAGTATTTT CASSGGDPTDTQYF
NA TRBJ2-3 TRBD2 TRBV20-1 TGCAGTGCTTCGACTAGCGGGAACACAGATACGCAGTATTTT CSASTSGNTDTQYF
few TRBJ1-6 NA TRBV9 TGTGCCAGCAGCGTAGTGCCCACAGATTCACCCCTCCACTTT CASSVVPTDSPLHF
few TRBJ2-2 NA TRBV4-3 TGCGCCAGCAGCCAAGTCATGGGTTCGAACACCGGGGAGCTGTTTTTT CASSQVMGSNTGELFF
NA TRBJ2-2 TRBD1 TRBV19 TGTGCCAGTAGTATGGTCGGGCAGGGGGTTTCCGGGGAGCTGTTTTTT CASSMVGQGVSGELFF
NA TRBJ2-7 NA TRBV5-8 TGTGCCAGCAGCTTGATTTATGGATTCAGGATGAGCGAGCAGTACTTC CASSLIYGFRMSEQYF
few TRBJ2-1 NA TRBV5-1 TGCGCCAGCAGCGTTACCGGCGCCCCCGATGAGCAGTTCTTC CASSVTGAPDEQFF
NA TRBJ2-3 NA TRBV9 TGTGCCAGCAGCGGAGGACCTTCTAGCACAGATACGCAGTATTTT CASSGGPSSTDTQYF
few TRBJ2-3 NA TRBV20-1 TGCAGTGCTAGAGATATATGGGCAGCTAGCACAGATACGCAGTATTTT CSARDIWAASTDTQYF
NA TRBJ2-7 TRBD1 TRBV11-3 TGTGCCAGCAGCTTAATGAGGGGGCACGAGCAGTACTTC CASSLMRGHEQYF
few TRBJ2-2 TRBD1 TRBV15 TGTGCCACCAGCACACAGGGGCACACCGGGGAGCTGTTTTTT CATSTQGHTGELFF
NA TRBJ2-7 NA TRBV7-9 TGTGCCAGCAGCTTAGATGTCGGGGGCATTGAGCAGTACTTC CASSLDVGGIEQYF
few TRBJ2-1 NA TRBV5-1 TGCGCCAGCAGCTTGGAAGCAGTATCCTACAATGAGCAGTTCTTC CASSLEAVSYNEQFF
NA TRBJ1-1 NA TRBV20-1 TGCAGTGCTGAGGGCCTGGGAGGAACTGAAGCTTTCTTT CSAEGLGGTEAFF
few TRBJ2-3 TRBD2 TRBV20-1 TGCAGTGCTAGGGCGACTAGCGGTCGCACAGATACGCAGTATTTT CSARATSGRTDTQYF
NA TRBJ2-3 NA TRBV7-9 TGTGCCAGCACACCAACCCTTCCAGATACGCAGTATTTT CASTPTLPDTQYF
NA TRBJ1-6 NA TRBV7-9 TGTGCCAGCAGCTTAGCGCAGGGAGATAATTCACCCCTCCACTTT CASSLAQGDNSPLHF
NA TRBJ2-4 NA TRBV5-1 TGCGCCAGCAGCTTCGCGGGACAGCCATTTTCGGACATTCAGTACTTC CASSFAGQPFSDIQYF
few TRBJ1-4 NA TRBV5-6 TGTGCCAGCAGTGCGACGAGTAAGGATGAAAAACTGTTTTTT CASSATSKDEKLFF
NA TRBJ2-7 TRBD2 TRBV30 TGTGCCTGGATAGTAGCGGGAGGCTCGGACGAGCAGTACTTC CAWIVAGGSDEQYF
NA TRBJ1-2 TRBD1 TRBV18 TGTGCCAGCTCACCACGGGACAGCTCTAACTATGGCTACACCTTC CASSPRDSSNYGYTF
few TRBJ2-3 NA TRBV6-1 TGTGCCAGCAGAGAGACTAGCACAGATACGCAGTATTTT CASRETSTDTQYF
few TRBJ2-7 TRBD1 TRBV20-1 TGCAGTGCGACCGGGACAGGGGTAATCTACGAGCAGTACTTC CSATGTGVIYEQYF
NA TRBJ2-2 NA TRBV6-1 TGTGCCAGCAGTGGCAGGGTAAACACCGGGGAGCTGTTTTTT CASSGRVNTGELFF
NA TRBJ1-1 NA TRBV7-9 TGTGCCAGCAGTAAATTGACAGTACAGAACACTGAAGCTTTCTTT CASSKLTVQNTEAFF
few TRBJ1-4 NA TRBV20-1 TGCAGTGCTAGAGTGGGGGCAACTAATGAAAAACTGTTTTTT CSARVGATNEKLFF
few TRBJ1-1 NA TRBV3-1 TGTGCCAGCAGCCCACCGGGGCTCCGGAGGGGCACTGAAGCTTTCTTT CASSPPGLRRGTEAFF
NA TRBJ1-6 TRBD1 TRBV2 TGTGCCAGCAGTGGGACAGGAAGCTCCTATAATTCACCCCTCCACTTT CASSGTGSSYNSPLHF
NA TRBJ2-7 NA TRBV5-1 TGCGCCAGCAGCTACGGGAGCAGTCCGGGATCCTACGAGCAGTACTTC CASSYGSSPGSYEQYF